These 2 T cell receptor beta chains were all obtained from the same sample, sequenced in a study of shared clonotypes between healthy human individuals. Generated by immunoSEQ multiplex PCR, the TCRdb table keeps only in-frame clones and is missing some. Seen here are a few million clones, just over 90% observed once, and the top ten hold about 0.37%. Sequencing was performed on naive CD4+ T cells from PBMCs. Subset of the sample: CD45RA+ positively selected. Receptor source: a young man in good health. Some clones in this sample may be carry-over from other donors' samples.

The chain links TRBV7-9 to TRBJ1-2; D may be TRBD1 (5 bases). Per germline, CDR1 SEHNR and CDR2 FQNEAQ (reference sequence). CDR3 length: 15 amino acids. V lost 1 base, J lost 7 bases, and 16 bases lay in between. The CDR3 sequence is CASSLEGRGGAGYTF. The CDR3 DNA is TGTGCCAGCAGCTTAGAAGGCCGGGGCGGGGCTGGCTACACCTTC.

This clone came up once. V gene TRBV28 combines with J gene TRBJ1-2; D may be TRBD1 (6 bases). CDR3 size: 13 residues. Trimming shortened V by 6 bases and J by 4 bases, and 12 bases separated the two germline ends. The germline V gene encodes CDR1 MDHEN and CDR2 SYDVKM. The CDR3 spells CASRDGGLYGYTF. DNA for the CDR3: TGTGCCAGCAGGGACGGGGGGCTCTATGGCTACACCTTC.